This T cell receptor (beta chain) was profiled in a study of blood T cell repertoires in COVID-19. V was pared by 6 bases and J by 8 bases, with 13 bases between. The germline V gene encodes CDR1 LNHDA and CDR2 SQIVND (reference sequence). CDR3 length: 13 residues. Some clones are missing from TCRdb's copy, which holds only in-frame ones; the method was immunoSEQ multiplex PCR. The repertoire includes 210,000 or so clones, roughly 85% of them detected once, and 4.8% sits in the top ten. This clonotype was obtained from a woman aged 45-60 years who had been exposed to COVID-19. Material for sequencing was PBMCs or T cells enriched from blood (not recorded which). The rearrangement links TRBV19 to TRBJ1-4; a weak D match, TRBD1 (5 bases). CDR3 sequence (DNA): TGTGCCAGTAGCCCCACGGGGGAAGAAAAACTGTTTTTT. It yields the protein CASSPTGEEKLFF.